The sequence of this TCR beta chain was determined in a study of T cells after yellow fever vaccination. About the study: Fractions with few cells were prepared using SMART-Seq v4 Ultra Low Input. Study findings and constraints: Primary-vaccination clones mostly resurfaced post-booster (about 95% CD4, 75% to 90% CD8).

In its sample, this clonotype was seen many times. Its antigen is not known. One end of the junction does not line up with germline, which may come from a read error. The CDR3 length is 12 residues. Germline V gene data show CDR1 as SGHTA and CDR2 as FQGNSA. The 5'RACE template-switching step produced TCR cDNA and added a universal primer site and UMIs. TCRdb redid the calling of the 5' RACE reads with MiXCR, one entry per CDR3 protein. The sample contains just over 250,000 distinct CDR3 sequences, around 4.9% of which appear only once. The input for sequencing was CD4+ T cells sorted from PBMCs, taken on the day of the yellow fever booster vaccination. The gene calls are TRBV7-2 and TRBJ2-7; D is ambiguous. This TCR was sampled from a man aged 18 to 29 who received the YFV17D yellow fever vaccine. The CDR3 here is CASSSSSYEQYF. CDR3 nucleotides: TGCGCCAGCAGCTCTTCCTCCTACGAGCAGTACTTC.